This T cell receptor beta chain originates from a study of T cell responses to AZD1222 COVID-19 vaccine. General study findings and limits: Spike-specific TCRs gained breadth and depth after people received two AZD1222 doses. Epitopes outside B.1.351 and B.1.1.7 mutated regions reportedly drew nearly half of spike TCRs. Clonal diversity was possibly underestimated; the donors were predominantly white British and more often female.

Turning to this clone: The target antigen is unknown.

Here immunoSEQ multiplex PCR was the method, and the copy in TCRdb shows in-frame clones only, minus some. This table has approximately 75,000 clones, roughly 90% appearing once. The length of the CDR3 is 13 residues. V was pared by 3 bases and J by 5 bases, with 10 bases between. V usage is TRBV12-3 or TRBV12-4 and J usage is TRBJ1-2, with D perhaps matching TRBD1 (5 bases). This clonotype originated in an adult who received the AZD1222 COVID-19 vaccine. Material: peripheral blood, obtained 28 days after the second AZD1222 dose. CDR3 bases: TGTGCCAGCAGTTTTACGGGGCCGTATGGCTACACCTTC. This codes for CASSFTGPYGYTF.